This T cell receptor beta chain was sequenced in a study of blood T cell repertoires in COVID-19. For the study at large: Samples representing acute and convalescent COVID-19 were sourced from the United States, Italy and Spain. PBMCs, B-cell-depleted T cells, or T cells were the source of the cDNA or gDNA that made up the material.

Original handling: Reference gene primers were amplified, and this amplification served to estimate nucleated cell counts. Clones were sequenced by immunoSEQ multiplex PCR, and TCRdb holds only the in-frame ones, with some missing. V and J calls and clone size are those listed in that table; D and trimming were worked out from the DNA. Of some 250,000 clones listed, 84% are singletons. V was pared by 5 bases and J by 8 bases, with 10 bases of the junction left unmatched. In germline, CDR1 is SGDLS, CDR2 YYNGEE. The CDR3 totals 14 residues. Material: peripheral blood. The receptor was isolated from a man between 60 and 75 years old with acute or convalescent COVID-19. The chain combines TRBV9 with TRBJ1-2; the match to TRBD1 covers 9 bases. CDR3 loop: CASRQQGAGKGYTF. The CDR3 DNA follows: TGTGCCAGCAGACAACAGGGGGCCGGTAAAGGCTACACCTTC.